The following is a T cell receptor beta chain sequence with its context. Antigen: not known. This specimen belongs to a study of cytomegalovirus exposure and HLA in healthy donors. Whole-study results and caveats: High sensitivity and specificity were reportedly achieved when the classifier diagnosed cytomegalovirus status.

The CDR3 spans 14 residues. The germline V gene encodes CDR1 MDHEN and CDR2 SYDVKM. V lost 2 bases and J 5 bases, leaving 10 bases between the germline ends. PCR was performed using 60 Vbeta and 13 Jbeta primers. The protocol was immunoSEQ multiplex PCR, while the TCRdb copy is restricted to in-frame clones and leaves out a portion. The sample comprises around 130,000 clones, approximately 80% of which are singletons, and 5.8% rests with the top ten. The chain joins TRBV28 to TRBJ1-3; no firm D call. The specimen was PBMCs. This clonotype originated in a man aged 18 to 29 in good health and CMV-seropositive. The CDR3 loop reads CASSLQVTRNTIYF. CDR3 DNA sequence: TGTGCCAGCAGTTTACAAGTGACAAGAAACACCATATATTTT.